The following is a T cell receptor (beta chain) sequence with its context. The data are from a study of blood T cell repertoires in COVID-19. This CDR3 region has 15 residues. Germline CDR1 reads MNHEY; CDR2 reads SVGEGT. V lost 4 bases to trimming and J lost 0 bases, with 12 bases between them. The table came from immunoSEQ multiplex PCR; TCRdb's copy has only in-frame clones and leaves some out. The sample shows a few hundred thousand clones, 89% of them seen only once. This chain uses TRBV6-2 or TRBV6-3 with TRBJ2-5, with D tentatively TRBD1 (6 bases). This sequence originates from a woman aged 40 to 55 who had recovered from COVID-19. The sequenced material came from PBMCs or T cells enriched from blood (not recorded which). Here the CDR3 reads CASSLTGTNQETQYF. The DNA for the CDR3 is TGTGCCAGCAGTTTAACCGGGACAAACCAAGAGACCCAGTACTTC.